This TCR beta chain was documented in a study of blood T cells in healthy people across ages (dated by TCRdb to the mid-2010s). For the study in its entirety: In model experiments, roughly one uniquely barcoded TCR beta cDNA molecule per two T cells was captured by template switching. Using deep sequencing normalized with unique cDNA molecular identifiers, the study measured how TCR beta repertoire diversity changes with age. The donors were split into four age groups: young (average about 16 years), middle-aged (around 40), aged (over 55) and long-lived (roughly 86). Donors of different ages were randomly distributed across sequencing lanes to avoid experimental bias. The study analyzed two additional independent replicas of 1 million unique cDNA reads from the same blood draw for two donors, one aged 18 to 29 and one aged 80 or older. On the study overall, not on this receptor specifically: Donor CMV infection status was unknown, potentially confounding age-related changes in expanded clonotypes. The percentage of naive T cells measured by flow cytometry correlated strongly with observed TCR beta diversity. Estimates of total diversity based on one million sequenced T cells were considered lower bounds and underestimates. Compared with the aged group, the long-lived group had more naive CD4+ T cells, fewer expanded clones and increased TCR diversity, suggesting age selection. Bulk unsorted PBMC profiling prevented conclusive comparison of naive and antigen-experienced compartments. As age increased, observed TCR beta diversity per million T cells dropped in a roughly linear way, and a significant reduction was already evident by age 40.

The library was produced with 5' RACE. Sequencing used an Illumina HiSeq 2500. A second about 7 to 12 cycle PCR used a sample-barcoded 5' primer and a J-beta primer mix. A template-switch 5' adaptor carrying 12 random nucleotides introduced a unique molecular identifier onto each TCR beta cDNA molecule. Each sample yielded at least 2.5 million CDR3-containing paired-end reads. All of the RNA was converted into first-strand cDNA using the Mint cDNA synthesis kit, with a TRBC-specific oligonucleotide serving as the primer. Following uracil-DNA glycosylase treatment, all cDNA underwent a first 18-cycle PCR with the universal primers M1SS and BC2_uni_R. As for how the authors treated the data: Normalization of each sample was performed by random selection of 1 million high-quality reads, each carrying a distinct molecular identifier. Reads with shared molecular identifiers were discarded instead of being binned into consensus sequences. MiTCR, run with a Q25 quality threshold and the strictest error-elimination algorithm, handled CDR3 identification, clonotype clustering and error correction. A nonparametric unseen species model using Euler transformation provided a lower-bound estimate of total TCR beta diversity. TCRdb reran the public reads through fastp at Q25 and MiXCR, keeping productive beta chains. Here each entry gathers all rows of one CDR3 protein and keeps the most common genes and DNA. These V and J calls rely on TCRdb rather than the paper's analysis. This sample is represented by around 1,500,000 distinct CDR3 sequences; about 43% of them were singletons. The top ten constitute roughly 7.7% of the sample.

Note on this clonotype: Its target antigen remains unknown. Base qualities were left out, and no much larger clone turns up one base away.

Systemically healthy Caucasian individuals from Russia, 35 to 50 in total and aged about 6 to 90 years, were included as donors. Each donor gave ten milliliters of peripheral blood, collected into EDTA-treated Vacutainer tubes. PBMCs were isolated by Ficoll-Paque density-gradient centrifugation, with at least 6 million obtained per sample. Total RNA was extracted from PBMCs with Trizol reagent, with at least 6 micrograms obtained per sample. Naive CD45RAhigh/CD27high T cell percentages were measured by flow cytometry on a PBMC aliquot from every donor. The germline V gene sets CDR1 to MNHNS and CDR2 to SASEGT. Its CDR3 holds 15 amino acids, cysteine through phenylalanine. Just CDR3 DNA is preserved here, 45 bases in frame from base 1. The V end loses 1 base and the J end loses 6 bases, and a stretch of 15 bases separates them.

The specimen was blood. This receptor was taken from a woman under 30 in good health. The rearranged segments are TRBV6-1 and TRBJ1-2; perhaps TRBD1 is the D gene, with 5 bases matching. Read as DNA, the sequence is TGTGCCAGCAGTGAAGGATCACAGGCTAAGGATGGCTACACCTTC. Its translation reads: CASSEGSQAKDGYTF.